The sequence of this TCR beta chain was determined in a study of T-cell memory formation after mild COVID-19. Findings and limits, study-wide: Cross-reactive memory seemingly joined, as some responding clones were found in pre-infection memory.

This CDR3 comprises 15 residues. Germline CDR1 reads SQVTM; CDR2 reads ANQGSEA. V lost 3 bases and J 5 bases, leaving 16 bases between the germline ends. As concerns this clonotype: Its specificity is unknown.

TCRdb fed the 5' RACE reads into MiXCR, producing one record per CDR3 protein. This sample has approximately 340,000 distinct CDR3 sequences, with about an eighth found just once. The sequenced sample consisted of PBMCs or a T cell subset sorted from them (not recorded which). The rearrangement joins TRBV29-1 to TRBJ2-2; weak D call: TRBD2 (7 bases). The TCR was taken from a man between 18 and 29 years old who had mild COVID-19 (a few samples of this study predate the infection). Cell type and time point are not known. The CDR3 spells CSVDLGRGGTGELFF. CDR3 DNA: TGCAGCGTTGACCTGGGCAGGGGAGGGACCGGGGAGCTGTTTTTT.